Below, 8 T cell receptor beta chains from the same sample are listed, as sequenced in a study of blood T cell repertoires in COVID-19 (dated by TCRdb to about 2020). The library was generated by the immunoSEQ multiplex PCR assay. TCRdb took this table from immuneACCESS and kept in-frame rearrangements with V and J called. Such tables lack part of the clones; where checked against another copy, unresolved V genes explain under half of the gap, and the rest is unexplained. The sample yields roughly 200,000 clones; roughly four fifths were counted once. The ten biggest clones cover 12% of the sample. Input material: PBMCs or T cells enriched from blood (not recorded which). Receptor source: a man aged 35 to 55 who had recovered from COVID-19.

The chain uses TRBV5-1 and TRBJ2-6; 7 bases match TRBD1. CDR3 length: 18 residues. V lost 0 bases and J lost 0; bases outside the gene matches: 6. Germline-derived CDR1 and CDR2 are SGHRS and YFSETQ. The DNA of the CDR3 is TGCGCCAGCAGCTTGGGGGACAGCTACTACTCTGGGGCCAACGTCCTGACTTTC. This gives the protein CASSLGDSYYSGANVLTF.

The chain couples TRBV28 to TRBJ2-3, with 7 bases aligning to TRBD2. The germline V gene has CDR1 MDHEN and CDR2 SYDVKM. J lost 3 bases, V lost 7 bases, and 7 bases had no gene match. The CDR3 is made up of 14 amino acids. Written as DNA, the CDR3 is TGTGCCAGCATCGGGGGAGCGGGGACAGATACGCAGTATTTT. This encodes CASIGGAGTDTQYF. The complete variable domain, with remaining parts taken from reference TRBV28 and TRBJ2-3, reads DVKVTQSSRYLVKRTGEKVFLECVQDMDHENMFWYRQDPGLGLRLIYFSYDVKMKEKGDIPEGYSVSREKKERFSLILESASTNQTSMYLCASIGGAGTDTQYFGPGTRLTVL.

This CDR3 reads CASSLAGRGYEQYF. The DNA of the CDR3 is TGTGCCAGCAGCCTAGCGGGGCGGGGTTACGAGCAGTACTTC. The chain joins TRBV28 to TRBJ2-7, with 9 bases lining up with TRBD2. V was clipped by 6 bases and J by 4 bases; unmatched bases: 7. The germline V gene encodes CDR1 MDHEN and CDR2 SYDVKM. The CDR3 consists of 14 residues.

The chain employs TRBV5-6 and TRBJ1-2; 9 bases agree with TRBD1. With 1 base clipped from V and 8 bases from J, the junction kept 12 bases outside the gene matches. The CDR3 totals 16 residues. CDR1 SGHDT and CDR2 YYEEEE come from the germline V gene. CDR3 sequence (DNA): TGTGCCAGCAGCTTGCCCGGACAGGGGAGGACGATCGGCTACACCTTC. It encodes CASSLPGQGRTIGYTF.

The V and J genes are TRBV30 and TRBJ1-4, with 7 bases matching TRBD1. The CDR3 length is 14 residues. CDR1 GTSNPN and CDR2 SVGIG come from the germline V gene (reference sequence). V gave up 2 bases and J gave up 3 bases; unmatched junction bases: 3. CDR3 residues: CAWSSGGANEKLFF. In DNA form, the CDR3 reads TGTGCCTGGAGTTCAGGGGGAGCTAATGAAAAACTGTTTTTT.

This clone appeared once. The chain recombines TRBV4-3 with TRBJ2-4, with TRBD1 as a possible D gene (6 bases). There are 20 residues in the CDR3. The V and J ends lost 1 base and 1 base respectively, with 23 bases between them. Per germline, CDR1 LGHNA and CDR2 YSLEER. CDR3 DNA sequence: TGCGCCAGCAGCCAAGTTCAGGGGTTGAGAGAGATTGCGGCCAAAAACATTCAGTACTTC. This translates into CASSQVQGLREIAAKNIQYF.

The chain carries TRBV24-1 and TRBJ1-2; 11 nucleotides agree with TRBD1. Germline CDR1 is KGHDR and CDR2 is SFDVKD. V dropped 3 bases and J dropped 7; count of bases not matched to a gene: 3. The CDR3 totals 14 residues. DNA for the CDR3: TGTGCCACCAGTGATGGACAGGGGGCGGGTGGCTACACCTTC. This sequence encodes CATSDGQGAGGYTF.

The chain carries TRBV3-1 (or the pseudogene TRBV3-2) and TRBJ2-5, with TRBD2 identical over 8 bases. The CDR3 has 16 amino acids. CDR1 and CDR2 (germline): LGHDT, YNNKEL (reference sequence). V was clipped by 1 base and J by 3 bases; unmatched bases: 7. The CDR3: CASSQGLAGAKETQYF. Here the CDR3 DNA reads TGTGCCAGCAGCCAAGGGCTAGCGGGTGCTAAAGAGACCCAGTACTTC.